This T cell receptor beta chain was sequenced for a study of cytomegalovirus exposure and HLA in healthy donors. For the study at large: Unique TCRs from HLA-typed donors, 85 million to 100 million of them, were held in an early data release. Study results and limitations: Reported performance of the classifier showed diagnosis of cytomegalovirus status with high specificity and sensitivity. Earlier analysis found most TCR beta V segments productive about 87% or about 30% of the time.

Primers included in the PCR were 60 Vbeta and 13 Jbeta primers. Sequencing was performed with immunoSEQ multiplex PCR; in TCRdb, only in-frame clones are kept and a portion is missing. Of some 94,000 clones listed, 70% to 80% were seen once; the top ten hold roughly 3.2%. Between the trimmed V and J ends, which lost 1 base and 0 bases, there was a span of 13 bases. CDR3 length: 16 residues. CDR1 is LNHDA and CDR2 is SQIVND in the germline V gene (reference sequence). A note on this clone: Its cognate antigen is unknown.

This rearrangement joins TRBV19 to TRBJ2-7; TRBD1 is a possible D gene (6 bases). Sequences were obtained from PBMCs. This receptor was taken from a man in his forties or fifties in good health and CMV-seronegative. CDR3: CASSIAGTRGSYEQYF. The CDR3 DNA is TGTGCCAGTAGTATAGCCGGGACAAGGGGCTCCTACGAGCAGTACTTC.